This is a list of T cell receptor beta chains from one sample in a study of blood T cell repertoires in COVID-19. TCRdb's copy holds only in-frame clones and misses some; the assay was immunoSEQ multiplex PCR. The table shows about 200,000 clones, with 86% occurring only once. The sequencing input was PBMCs or T cells enriched from blood (not recorded which). Source of these receptors: a middle-aged man with acute COVID-19. CDR3s include the opening cysteine and the closing phenylalanine or tryptophan. Each record gives: V gene, D gene, CDR3 protein. D genes are given only for firm matches.

V gene: TRBV11-2
D gene: .
CDR3 protein: CASSLRDNYEQYF

V gene: TRBV27
D gene: .
CDR3 protein: CASSLGLYTGELFF

V gene: TRBV7-9
D gene: TRBD1
CDR3 protein: CASSYIPGQGITEAFF

V gene: TRBV11-3
D gene: TRBD2
CDR3 protein: CASSPLAGGFYEQYF

V gene: TRBV24-1
D gene: TRBD1
CDR3 protein: CATRSGQADYGYTF

V gene: TRBV6-6
D gene: .
CDR3 protein: CASSSQGPLSYNEQFF

V gene: TRBV11-2
D gene: TRBD1
CDR3 protein: CASRRTGASYEQYF

V gene: TRBV7-3
D gene: .
CDR3 protein: CASSLTISTEAFF

V gene: TRBV6-1
D gene: .
CDR3 protein: CASSEVTRIGELFF

V gene: TRBV6-5
D gene: TRBD1
CDR3 protein: CASSSDRGILYGYTF

V gene: TRBV7-2
D gene: TRBD2
CDR3 protein: CASSWPGLAVDWETQYF

V gene: TRBV7-8
D gene: .
CDR3 protein: CASAPGGPRRYEQYF

V gene: TRBV30
D gene: TRBD1
CDR3 protein: CASNRGEGNSPLHF

V gene: TRBV18
D gene: .
CDR3 protein: CASSPFGGDGYTF

V gene: TRBV11-2
D gene: TRBD2
CDR3 protein: CASSPLETSGGGMSQYF

V gene: TRBV9
D gene: TRBD1
CDR3 protein: CASSVGGTGSLNEQFF

V gene: TRBV30
D gene: .
CDR3 protein: CAWSPRGGNTEAFF

V gene: TRBV24-1
D gene: .
CDR3 protein: CATSEIGSGEKGNEQFF

V gene: TRBV12-3/TRBV12-4
D gene: .
CDR3 protein: CASSTREDEQFF

V gene: TRBV13
D gene: TRBD2
CDR3 protein: CASSFSVAGGPYNIQYF

V gene: TRBV4-1
D gene: .
CDR3 protein: CASSQELPYSNQPQHF

V gene: TRBV28
D gene: TRBD2
CDR3 protein: CASRILAGDYEQYF

V gene: TRBV13
D gene: TRBD1
CDR3 protein: CASSLQGAPLHF

V gene: TRBV9
D gene: TRBD2
CDR3 protein: CASSVGTSLPDTQYF

V gene: TRBV5-1
D gene: TRBD2
CDR3 protein: CASSLVSGDEQYF

V gene: TRBV28
D gene: .
CDR3 protein: CASSSRNPGNQPQHF

V gene: TRBV9
D gene: .
CDR3 protein: CASSVASTSTDTQYF

V gene: TRBV28
D gene: .
CDR3 protein: CASRPLKETGQPQHF

V gene: TRBV11-2
D gene: TRBD2
CDR3 protein: CASSSGLAGIQETQYF

V gene: TRBV30
D gene: .
CDR3 protein: CAWLQGNSYEQYF

V gene: TRBV28
D gene: .
CDR3 protein: CASSPPGGQPQHF

V gene: TRBV5-1
D gene: .
CDR3 protein: CASSLAGDGNTIYF

V gene: TRBV12-3/TRBV12-4
D gene: .
CDR3 protein: CASSFRGYEQYF

V gene: TRBV5-1
D gene: TRBD1
CDR3 protein: CASSPGQGEEQYF

V gene: TRBV4-3
D gene: .
CDR3 protein: CASSLEGNEQFF

V gene: TRBV28
D gene: .
CDR3 protein: CASTPGPNYGYTF

V gene: TRBV24-1
D gene: .
CDR3 protein: CATGEGARQPQHF

V gene: TRBV12-3/TRBV12-4
D gene: .
CDR3 protein: CASRVRGTYEQYF

V gene: TRBV19
D gene: TRBD2
CDR3 protein: CASSSGRGTDTQYF

V gene: TRBV5-4
D gene: TRBD2
CDR3 protein: CASKVGGRTYEQYF

V gene: TRBV7-9
D gene: TRBD1
CDR3 protein: CASRGNRGLSPLHF

V gene: TRBV7-9
D gene: .
CDR3 protein: CASSPRPGYGGYGYTF

V gene: TRBV4-1
D gene: .
CDR3 protein: CASSQVEGGDEQYF

V gene: TRBV29-1
D gene: TRBD1
CDR3 protein: CSVSDRIKEKLFF

V gene: TRBV28
D gene: .
CDR3 protein: CASRPGRYNEQFF

V gene: TRBV5-1
D gene: TRBD2
CDR3 protein: CASSLGGLVYQETQYF

V gene: TRBV7-2
D gene: TRBD1
CDR3 protein: CASRTGQGGTGELFF

V gene: TRBV10-3
D gene: .
CDR3 protein: CAISRENNQPQHF

V gene: TRBV29-1
D gene: TRBD2
CDR3 protein: CSVEPGTSGSYEQYF

V gene: TRBV27
D gene: TRBD2
CDR3 protein: CASTPWAGGPENTGELFF

V gene: TRBV9
D gene: .
CDR3 protein: CASSVKAGLNTGELFF